This passage covers 4 T cell receptor beta chains from one sample sequenced in a study of cytomegalovirus exposure and HLA in healthy donors. Amplification used 60 Vbeta primers and 13 Jbeta primers. The protocol was immunoSEQ multiplex PCR, while the TCRdb copy is restricted to in-frame clones and leaves out a portion. Of more than 150,000 clones in the sample, 70% to 80% were seen once. Sequencing input: PBMCs. The source of these receptors is a girl aged 5-17 years in good health and CMV-seropositive.

This chain links TRBV4-2 with TRBJ1-1, with D unclear. Trimming shortened V by 4 bases and J by 3 bases, and 12 bases separated the two germline ends. Germline V gives CDR1 LGHNA, CDR2 YNFKEQ. The CDR3 runs 14 residues. Here the CDR3 reads CASSLPRADTEAFF. Here the CDR3 DNA reads TGTGCCAGCAGCCTCCCGCGGGCAGACACTGAAGCTTTCTTT.

This clone was observed a single time. V usage is TRBV15 and J usage is TRBJ1-5; 9 positions agree with TRBD1. CDR1 and CDR2 from the germline V gene are LNHNV and YYDKDF (reference sequence). The junction had 11 bases not matched to a gene; V was cut back by 11 bases and J by 6 bases. The CDR3 is made up of 14 amino acids. In DNA form, the CDR3 reads TGTGCCGCGGGGGGACAGGGTGTAACTCAGCCCCAGCATTTT. It codes for CAAGGQGVTQPQHF. Full variable domain (outside the CDR3, taken from reference TRBV15 and TRBJ1-5): DAMVIQNPRYQVTQFGKPVTLSCSQTLNHNVMYWYQQKSSQAPKLLFHYYDKDFNNEADTPDNFQSRRPNTSFCFLDIRSPGLGDTAMYLCAAGGQGVTQPQHFGDGTRLSIL.

This sequence joins TRBV7-2 and TRBJ2-5, with 7 bases identical to TRBD2. The CDR3 covers 17 residues. Germline V lookup: CDR1 SGHTA, CDR2 FQGNSA. V lost 7 bases and J lost 0; bases outside the gene matches: 14. CDR3 sequence: CASKPRAGRGYQETQYF. CDR3 sequence (DNA): TGTGCCAGCAAGCCTAGAGCGGGGCGGGGGTACCAAGAGACCCAGTACTTC.

There are a few counts of this clone. The chain couples TRBV7-7 to TRBJ2-1; D is possibly TRBD2 (6 bases). The germline V and J ends were trimmed by 2 bases and 2 bases, with 22 bases remaining between them. The CDR3 runs to 19 residues. Germline V gene data show CDR1 as SSHAT and CDR2 as FNYEAQ (reference sequence). CDR3 nucleotide sequence: TGTGCCAGCAGCTTATTGGGGGGAACACACCCCACAACCTACAATGAGCAGTTCTTC. Translated, it gives CASSLLGGTHPTTYNEQFF. Full variable domain (missing parts from reference TRBV7-7 and TRBJ2-1): GAGVSQSPRYKVTKRGQDVTLRCDPISSHATLYWYQQALGQGPEFLTYFNYEAQPDKSGLPSDRFSAERPEGSISTLTIQRTEQRDSAMYRCASSLLGGTHPTTYNEQFFGPGTRLTVL.